This entry is about one T cell receptor beta chain. The sample is drawn from a study of human T cells and chemical hapten exposure. TCRdb analysed the RACE reads with MiXCR anew, one entry per CDR3 protein. The profile shows 100,000 to 150,000 distinct CDR3 sequences, roughly 13% of them singletons. The length of the CDR3 is 14 residues. CDR1 SEHNR and CDR2 FQNEAQ come from the germline V gene (reference sequence). V gave up 0 bases and J gave up 2 bases, with 7 bases separating them. Indicated time point: patch test 1, 2 weeks after DPC sensitization. This sample's treatment: therapeutic diphenylcyclopropenone sensitization with weekly scalp DPC.

Sequencing was performed on whole blood, taken in connection with sensitization to the hapten diphenylcyclopropenone (DPC). The V and J genes are TRBV7-9 and TRBJ1-2; no clear D. The TCR was taken from a young man with alopecia areata. Some clones in this sample may be carry-over from other donors' samples. This chain's CDR3 is CASSLASPNYGYTF. The CDR3 DNA reads as TGTGCCAGCAGCTTAGCCTCTCCCAACTATGGCTACACCTTC. Using reference TRBV7-9 and TRBJ1-2 for the parts outside the CDR3, the full variable domain is DTGVSQNPRHKITKRGQNVTFRCDPISEHNRLYWYRQTLGQGPEFLTYFQNEAQLEKSRLLSDRFSAERPKGSFSTLEIQRTEQGDSAMYLCASSLASPNYGYTFGSGTRLTVV.